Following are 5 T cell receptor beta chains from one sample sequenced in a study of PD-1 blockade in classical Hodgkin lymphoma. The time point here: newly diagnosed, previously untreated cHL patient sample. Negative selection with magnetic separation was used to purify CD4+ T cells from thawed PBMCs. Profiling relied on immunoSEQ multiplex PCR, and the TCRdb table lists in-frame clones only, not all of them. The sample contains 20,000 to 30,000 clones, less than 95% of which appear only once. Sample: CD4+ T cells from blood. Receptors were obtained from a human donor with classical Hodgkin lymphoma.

CDR3 sequence (DNA): TGTGCCAGTAGTATAGATGCCACTTGGGCCAACGTCCTGACTTTC. Protein product: CASSIDATWANVLTF. V and J are TRBV19 and TRBJ2-6; no firm D call. CDR1 and CDR2 (germline): LNHDA, SQIVND (reference sequence). The CDR3 contains 15 residues. V was shortened by 0 bases and J by 5 bases, with 8 bases between the two germline ends.

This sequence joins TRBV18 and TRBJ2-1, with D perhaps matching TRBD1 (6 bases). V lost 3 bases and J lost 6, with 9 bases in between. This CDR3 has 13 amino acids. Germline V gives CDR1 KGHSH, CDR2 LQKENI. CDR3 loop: CASSPQGFNEQFF. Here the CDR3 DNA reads TGTGCCAGCTCACCGCAGGGGTTCAATGAGCAGTTCTTC. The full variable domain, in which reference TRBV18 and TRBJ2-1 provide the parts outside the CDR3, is NAGVMQNPRHLVRRRGQEARLRCSPMKGHSHVYWYRQLPEEGLKFMVYLQKENIIDESGMPKERFSAEFPKEGPSILRIQQVVRGDSAAYFCASSPQGFNEQFFGPGTRLTVL.

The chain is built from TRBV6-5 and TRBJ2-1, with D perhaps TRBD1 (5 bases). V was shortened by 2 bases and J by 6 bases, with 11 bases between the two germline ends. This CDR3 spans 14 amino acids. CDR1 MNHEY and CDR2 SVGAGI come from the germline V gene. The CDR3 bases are TGTGCCAGCAGTTACCGTAGACAGACCAATGAGCAGTTCTTC. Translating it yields CASSYRRQTNEQFF.

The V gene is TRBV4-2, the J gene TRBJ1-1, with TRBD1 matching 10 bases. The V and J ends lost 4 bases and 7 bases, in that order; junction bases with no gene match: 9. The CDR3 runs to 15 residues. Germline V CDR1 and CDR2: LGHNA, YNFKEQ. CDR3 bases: TGTGCCAGCAGCCGAAGATTAGGACAGGGGGTTGAAGCTTTCTTT. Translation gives CASSRRLGQGVEAFF.

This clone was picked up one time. This CDR3 reads CGRRALWQETQYF. Written as DNA, the CDR3 is TGCGGGCGACGGGCTTTGTGGCAAGAGACCCAGTACTTC. The chain uses TRBV23-1 and TRBJ2-5, with no clear D. TRBV23-1 carries the ORF label, with uncertain function. The CDR3 consists of 13 residues.